The T cell receptor (beta chain) described here comes from a study of T-cell reconstitution after alpha-beta-depleted transplantation in children. The CDR3 is 14 residues long. With V trimmed by 3 bases and J by 7 bases, 5 bases remained unmatched. TCRbeta library preparation incorporated unique molecular identifiers. TCRdb re-analysed the PCR reads in MiXCR, keeping a single row per CDR3 protein. The table includes hundreds of thousands of distinct CDR3 sequences, about an eighth detected once. This receptor was identified in a girl aged 2-10 years with congenital amegakaryocytic thrombocytopenia, due to receive a stem cell transplant. The chain joins TRBV12-3 or TRBV12-4 to TRBJ1-1; TRBD1 aligns across 10 bases. The starting material was PBMCs, obtained before TCRalphabeta/CD19-depleted stem cell transplant. CDR3 region: CASSFRGDRGEAFF. The CDR3 region has the DNA TGTGCCAGCAGTTTCAGGGGGGACAGGGGTGAAGCTTTCTTT.